This T cell receptor beta chain stems from a study of monozygotic twins with cystic fibrosis. Notes on the study in general: In this small cohort, shared CDR3 numbers showed no association with age, concordance or disease severity.

Clones were read by immunoSEQ multiplex PCR, and TCRdb kept only the in-frame ones, dropping some. The sample carries tens of thousands of clones, 84% recorded once. V was clipped by 4 bases and J by 0 bases; unmatched bases: 6. Germline CDR1 is SGHRS and CDR2 is YFSETQ. The CDR3 spans 18 residues. A word on this clone: Antigen: not known.

The origin of this receptor is a girl aged 2 to 10 with cystic fibrosis. This chain joins TRBV5-1 and TRBJ2-1; 14 positions agree with TRBD2. Specimen: blood. In nucleotides, the CDR3 is TGCGCCAGCAGCCCCGGGACTAGCGGGGGTCTCTCCTACAATGAGCAGTTCTTC. Its translation: CASSPGTSGGLSYNEQFF.